This T cell receptor beta chain stems from a study of T cell responses to AZD1222 COVID-19 vaccine. Study-wide context: Pooled in the analysis were second doses at about 4 or about 12 weeks. Broader study findings: White British people made up most donors, females outnumbered males, and clonal diversity was possibly underestimated. Baseline seropositives among AZD1222 recipients totaled only six or seven. Spike-specific TCR depth and breadth grew after two AZD1222 doses.

This clone was seen a few times. Its antigen remains unknown. Trimming took off 2 bases at V and 7 bases at J, with 12 bases between the two ends. The CDR3 extends over 14 amino acids. Germline assignment: CDR1 GTSNPN and CDR2 SVGIG (reference sequence). TCRdb's copy holds only in-frame clones and misses some; the assay was immunoSEQ multiplex PCR. The sample holds about 140,000 clones; less than 95% are singletons and the top ten take around 2.8%. The TCR sequence derives from an adult in good health. This sequence joins TRBV30 and TRBJ1-6; a weak D match, TRBD1 (6 bases). The input for sequencing was peripheral blood, taken on day 0 of AZD1222 vaccination. The CDR3 coding sequence is TGTGCCTGGAGTTTCGGGGGGGCAAATTCACCCCTCCACTTT. Its protein product is CAWSFGGANSPLHF.